This T cell receptor (beta chain) is from a study of OX40 agonist ivuxolimab in advanced cancers. Describing the broader study: The costimulatory receptor OX40 (CD134) was targeted by ivuxolimab, a fully human IgG2 agonistic monoclonal antibody. Intravenous ivuxolimab was administered to patients every 2 weeks at six dose levels: 0.01, 0.1, 0.3, 1.5, 3 and 10 mg/kg. Of the approximately 50 dose-escalation patients, hepatocellular carcinoma was present in about 20, melanoma in approximately 15, renal cell carcinoma in 9 and head and neck cancer in 9. The dose-escalation cohort was roughly 83% male with a mean age of around 64 years, ranging from about 20 to 85. Patients were allowed to have had prior anti-PD-1, anti-PD-L1 or anti-CTLA-4 therapy, and around 43% of the dose-escalation patients had been treated with checkpoint inhibitors. Partial responses occurred in three dose-escalation patients, of whom one had hepatocellular carcinoma and two had cutaneous melanoma. The purpose of peripheral TCRbeta sequencing was to test whether ivuxolimab changed TCR sequence diversity and led to clonal T-cell expansion. The paper reports the monotherapy dose-escalation portion (N of about 54 patients) of the phase I ivuxolimab trial. Summary of the overall study and its limitations: Low levels of normalized T-cell clonal expansion were also seen in some patients who did not respond. After ivuxolimab, CD8+ T cells had more expanded clones than CD4+ T cells on average. In partial responders in the 0.1-3.0 mg/kg groups, normalized peripheral clonal expansion was found to be among the lowest, especially among CD8+ T cells. The antigen specificity of the clonally expanded peripheral T cells was not determined. Clonal expansion of both CD4+ and CD8+ blood T cells was observed from baseline to week 6 at doses 0.1 to 3.0 mg/kg.

Points on this clone: This receptor's antigen is unknown. Base qualities are missing; no much larger clone stands one base away.

Patients with autoimmune disease history or receiving systemic immunosuppression were excluded from the trial. In every dose cohort, peripheral blood was drawn for TCR sequencing at baseline, cycle 4 day 1, and cycle 7 day 1. Samples were obtained from an open-label, multicenter, first-in-human phase I dose-escalation trial of ivuxolimab. The trial enrolled adults with locally advanced or metastatic head and neck squamous cell, hepatocellular, melanoma or renal cell carcinoma. Before TCR sequencing, CD4+ T cells and CD8+ T cells were sorted from peripheral blood as separate populations. To sequence the TCRbeta CDR3 region, genomic DNA was isolated from the sorted cells. TCRbeta CDR3 regions were sequenced using the immunoSEQ Assay. Not all clones reach the TCRdb copy of this immuneACCESS table, which keeps in-frame sequences only. Checked studies attribute under half of the gap to unresolved V genes and leave the rest unexplained. The sample table records around 69,000 clones; roughly 86% of these occur just once. The biggest ten clones account for just over 2.5% of the sample.

The CDR3 covers 13 residues, taking in both the cysteine and the phenylalanine. Just the 39-base CDR3 DNA is kept, in frame starting at base 1. CDR1 SNHLY and CDR2 FYNNEI were looked up in the germline V gene. V is reduced by 2 bases and J by 9 bases, leaving a spacing of 8 bases between them. Sample: CD4+ or CD8+ T cells sorted from blood, taken in a trial of the OX40 agonist ivuxolimab. The origin of this receptor is an adult with an advanced solid tumor such as melanoma, head and neck, liver or kidney cancer. The sequence joins TRBV2 to TRBJ1-6, with the D gene not clear enough to name. The nucleotide sequence reads TGTGCCAGCAGTGAAAAGGAAAGTTCACCCCTCCACTTT. Its translation is CASSEKESSPLHF.